This TCR beta chain was identified in a study of cytomegalovirus exposure and HLA in healthy donors. The wider study: An early release of data contained approximately 80 million unique TCRs, which came from HLA-typed donors. Caucasian-associated ancestry cluster membership applied to around 76% of approximately 400 genotyped donors. General study points: Researchers counted roughly 150 TCR beta chains as cytomegalovirus-associated. Productive rates of about 87% or about 30% were seen for most TCR beta V segments in an earlier analysis.

CDR1 is MDHEN and CDR2 is SYDVKM in the germline V gene. The V end lost 5 bases, the J end lost 1 base, and 15 bases lay between the germline ends. This CDR3 comprises 15 residues. Researchers ran the PCR with 60 Vbeta and 13 Jbeta primers. Produced via immunoSEQ multiplex PCR; TCRdb's table is partial and in-frame only. The sample records roughly 200,000 clones, roughly four fifths being singletons. Points on this clone: What it binds is not known.

Sequencing was done on a sample of PBMCs. This receptor was taken from a woman aged 18-35 years in good health and CMV-seronegative. The chain is built from TRBV28 and TRBJ2-7, with D possibly TRBD2 on 6 matching bases. Here the CDR3 reads CASSQSGDGSYEQYF. For the CDR3, the DNA is TGTGCCAGCAGTCAGTCGGGGGACGGTTCCTACGAGCAGTACTTC.